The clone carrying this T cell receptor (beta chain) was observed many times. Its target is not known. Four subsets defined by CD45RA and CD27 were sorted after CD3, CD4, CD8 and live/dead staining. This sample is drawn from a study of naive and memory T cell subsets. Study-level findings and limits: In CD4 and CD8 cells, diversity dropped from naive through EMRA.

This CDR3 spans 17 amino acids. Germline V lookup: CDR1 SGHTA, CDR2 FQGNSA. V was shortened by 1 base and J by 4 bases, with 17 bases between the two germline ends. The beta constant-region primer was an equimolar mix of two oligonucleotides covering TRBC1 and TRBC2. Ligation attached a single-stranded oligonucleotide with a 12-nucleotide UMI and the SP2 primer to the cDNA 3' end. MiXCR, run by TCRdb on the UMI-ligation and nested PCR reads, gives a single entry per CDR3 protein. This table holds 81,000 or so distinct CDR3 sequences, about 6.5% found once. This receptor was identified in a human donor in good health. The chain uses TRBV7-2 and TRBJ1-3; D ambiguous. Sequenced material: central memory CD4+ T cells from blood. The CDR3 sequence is CASSLGPGLYAGNTIYF. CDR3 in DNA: TGTGCCAGCAGCTTAGGTCCCGGCTTGTACGCCGGAAACACCATATATTTT.